Below, 6 T cell receptor beta chains from the same sample are listed, as sequenced in a study of shared clonotypes between healthy human individuals. Here immunoSEQ multiplex PCR was the method, and the copy in TCRdb shows in-frame clones only, minus some. The sample consists of hundreds of thousands of clones, about 85% of them appearing once. The sample was PBMCs. The receptors derive from a woman aged 40 to 50 in good health. Some clones in this sample may be carry-over from other donors' samples.

The J gene is TRBJ2-3, the V gene TRBV10-3; 8 bases line up with TRBD2. With 3 bases clipped from V and 3 bases from J, the junction kept 8 bases outside the gene matches. Germline values: CDR1 ENHRY, CDR2 SYGVKD. CDR3 size: 16 residues. The CDR3 DNA reads TGTGCCATCAGTGAAGAAGCGGGAGTGGGTACAGATACGCAGTATTTT. This translates into CAISEEAGVGTDTQYF.

The CDR3 spells CASSSSRGWASGYTF. The CDR3, as DNA: TGTGCCAGCAGCTCCTCCAGGGGATGGGCCTCCGGCTACACCTTC. The rearrangement links TRBV7-9 to TRBJ1-2, with TRBD1 as a possible D gene (6 bases). CDR1 SEHNR and CDR2 FQNEAQ come from the germline V gene (reference sequence). The CDR3 is made up of 15 amino acids. The V and J ends lost 4 bases and 8 bases respectively, with 20 bases between them.

The V gene is TRBV15, the J gene TRBJ1-1, with 8 bases lining up with TRBD1. The CDR3 runs to 14 residues. V gave up 3 bases and J gave up 4 bases; unmatched junction bases: 4. Germline-derived CDR1 and CDR2 are LNHNV and YYDKDF (reference sequence). DNA of the CDR3: TGTGCCACCAGCAGTGGCAGGGGGCCCACTGAAGCTTTCTTT. This codes for CATSSGRGPTEAFF.

The chain uses TRBV2 and TRBJ2-1; D may be TRBD1 or TRBD2 (5 bases each). CDR3 length: 13 residues. V was shortened by 6 bases and J by 9 bases, with 15 bases between the two germline ends. The germline CDR1 and CDR2 sequences are SNHLY and FYNNEI. The CDR3 DNA sequence: TGTGCCAGCAGGGGACCGCCCAATGGTGAGCAGTTCTTC. It codes for CASRGPPNGEQFF.

A few counts support this clone. The chain joins TRBV27 to TRBJ1-5; possible D gene TRBD1, 6 bases. Per germline, CDR1 MNHEY and CDR2 SMNVEV (reference sequence). The ends were cut back, 4 bases at V and 0 bases at J, with 10 bases in the middle. The CDR3 loop spans 15 amino acids. In nucleotides, the CDR3 is TGTGCCAGCAGTTCGACAGGTGATAGCAATCAGCCCCAGCATTTT. Translating it yields CASSSTGDSNQPQHF.

V is TRBV27 and J is TRBJ1-1, with D unresolved. The CDR3 extends over 16 amino acids. Germline lookup yields CDR1 MNHEY and CDR2 SMNVEV (reference sequence). The V and J ends lost 3 bases and 4 bases respectively, with 18 bases between them. Written as DNA, the CDR3 is TGTGCCAGCAGTTTGGAGAGTCCGGGATTAGGCACTGAAGCTTTCTTT. It codes for CASSLESPGLGTEAFF.